There are a few counts of the clone carrying this T cell receptor beta chain. These data are taken from a study of T-cell reconstitution after alpha-beta-depleted transplantation in children. Germline lookup yields CDR1 SGHVS and CDR2 FQNEAQ. Trimming shortened V by 5 bases and J by 2 bases, and 15 bases separated the two germline ends. This CDR3 comprises 15 residues. The library targeted TCRbeta and was prepared with unique molecular identifiers. TCRdb re-derived calls from the PCR reads in MiXCR, one entry per CDR3 protein. The data show over 550,000 distinct CDR3 sequences, with over 9.5% seen just once and less than 4.5% held by the top ten.

V is TRBV7-8 and J is TRBJ1-1; no reliable D call. Sequencing used PBMCs from the stem cell graft donor, obtained from the stem cell graft. This TCR came from a human donor who donated a stem cell graft to a child with acute myeloid leukemia. Here the CDR3 DNA reads TGTGCCAGCAGCCTCCGAGGAAACGTAAACACTGAAGCTTTCTTT. Its protein is CASSLRGNVNTEAFF. Filled out from reference TRBV7-8 and TRBJ1-1, the complete variable domain reads GAGVSQSPRYKVAKRGQDVALRCDPISGHVSLFWYQQALGQGPEFLTYFQNEAQLDKSGLPSDRFFAERPEGSVSTLKIQRTQQEDSAVYLCASSLRGNVNTEAFFGQGTRLTVV.